This passage covers 21 T cell receptor beta chains from one sample sequenced in a study of T cell responses to AZD1222 COVID-19 vaccine. Sequenced by immunoSEQ multiplex PCR; TCRdb stores in-frame clones only, minus some. The table shows approximately 200,000 clones, with 80% to 95% occurring only once. Sequenced material: peripheral blood, taken 28 days after the second AZD1222 dose. All receptors come from an adult who received the AZD1222 COVID-19 vaccine.

J is TRBJ1-1 and V is TRBV29-1, with TRBD1 as a possible D gene (5 bases). This CDR3 has 13 residues. Germline CDR1 and CDR2: SQVTM and ANQGSEA. V lost 5 bases, J lost 0 bases, and 10 bases lay in between. CDR3 nucleotide sequence: TGCAGCGTTAGAGGGGTCCTGAACACTGAAGCTTTCTTT. Residues: CSVRGVLNTEAFF.

V and J are TRBV2 and TRBJ2-7, with a possible D match to TRBD2 (5 bases). Germline CDR1 SNHLY, CDR2 FYNNEI. This CDR3 comprises 15 residues. The V end was cut by 2 bases, the J end by 2 bases, with 13 bases between. CDR3 bases: TGTGCCAGCAGTGAATTGGCTAGCCGACCCTACGAGCAGTACTTC. This gives the protein CASSELASRPYEQYF. The full variable domain, with the rest looked up from reference TRBV2 and TRBJ2-7, is EPEVTQTPSHQVTQMGQEVILRCVPISNHLYFYWYRQILGQKVEFLVSFYNNEISEKSEIFDDQFSVERPDGSNFTLKIRSTKLEDSAMYFCASSELASRPYEQYFGPGTRLTVT.

The genes are TRBV28 and TRBJ2-2; TRBD2 is a possible D gene (6 bases). Trimming cost V 7 bases and J 1 base, with 16 bases left between them. This CDR3 contains 16 residues. Germline assignment: CDR1 MDHEN and CDR2 SYDVKM. CDR3 sequence reads: CASIEAGRGNTGELFF. The CDR3 DNA reads TGTGCCAGCATAGAGGCTGGGCGGGGGAACACCGGGGAGCTGTTTTTT.

This chain joins TRBV7-9 and TRBJ2-7, with 7 bases fitting TRBD2. With V trimmed by 1 base and J by 0 bases, 6 bases remained unmatched. CDR1 SEHNR and CDR2 FQNEAQ come from the germline V gene (reference sequence). The CDR3 covers 16 residues. CDR3 in DNA: TGTGCCAGCAGCTTAGGGCAAGCGGGGAGCTCCTACGAGCAGTACTTC. The encoded protein is CASSLGQAGSSYEQYF.

The chain combines TRBV13 with TRBJ1-6, with TRBD1 as a possible D gene (6 bases). The V end lost 4 bases, the J end lost 5 bases, and 15 bases lay between the germline ends. CDR3 length: 16 residues. Germline CDR1 reads PRHDT; CDR2 reads FYEKMQ (reference sequence). The CDR3: CASSSRDTRNNSPLHF. The DNA for the CDR3 is TGTGCCAGCAGCTCCCGGGACACCAGAAATAATTCACCCCTCCACTTT.

The chain combines TRBV19 with TRBJ1-2, with TRBD1 identical over 9 bases. Looked up from germline, CDR1 is LNHDA and CDR2 is SQIVND (reference sequence). Germline trimming cut 7 bases from V and 3 bases from J; bases unmatched to any gene: 6. The CDR3 totals 14 residues. As DNA, the CDR3 is TGTGCCAGTATAGGACAGGGGATTTACTATGGCTACACCTTC. It is translated as CASIGQGIYYGYTF.

The chain joins TRBV3-1 (or the pseudogene TRBV3-2) to TRBJ1-1, with 7 bases matching TRBD1. V was clipped by 0 bases and J by 0 bases; unmatched bases: 7. The germline V gene encodes CDR1 LGHDT and CDR2 YNNKEL (reference sequence). CDR3 length equals 17 residues. CDR3 nucleotides: TGTGCCAGCAGCCAAGAGGGACAGACCGTCATGAACACTGAAGCTTTCTTT. Encoded protein: CASSQEGQTVMNTEAFF.

V is TRBV7-2 and J is TRBJ2-1; 14 bases match TRBD2. The CDR3 has 16 residues. The trim removed 4 bases at V and 8 bases at J, leaving 7 bases unmatched. Looked up from germline, CDR1 is SGHTA and CDR2 is FQGNSA. The CDR3 DNA reads as TGTGCCAGCAGCTCAGTGACTAGCGGGAGGGCCTATGAGCAGTTCTTC. Amino acids: CASSSVTSGRAYEQFF.

V and J are TRBV9 and TRBJ2-1; 11 bases are shared with TRBD2. The CDR3 loop spans 14 amino acids. V gave up 4 bases and J gave up 8 bases; unmatched junction bases: 5. Germline loops: CDR1 SGDLS, CDR2 YYNGEE. CDR3: CASSPLAGGDEQFF. The CDR3 DNA reads TGTGCCAGCAGCCCGTTAGCGGGGGGGGATGAGCAGTTCTTC.

The rearrangement uses TRBV4-2 and TRBJ2-1; a weak D match, TRBD1 (5 bases). V shed 0 bases and J shed 3 bases, with 12 bases lying between them. The CDR3 consists of 16 residues. The germline V gene encodes CDR1 LGHNA and CDR2 YNFKEQ. CDR3: CASSQDIGQNYNEQFF. As DNA, the CDR3 is TGTGCCAGCAGCCAAGATATCGGACAAAACTACAATGAGCAGTTCTTC.

This chain connects TRBV27 to TRBJ1-1; TRBD1 aligns across 10 bases. V dropped 5 bases and J dropped 5; count of bases not matched to a gene: 14. The CDR3 contains 17 residues. The V gene's germline CDR1 is MNHEY and CDR2 SMNVEV (reference sequence). The chain's CDR3 is CASSVWRGTGVWTEAFF. In DNA, the CDR3 is TGTGCCAGCAGTGTGTGGAGAGGGACAGGGGTGTGGACTGAAGCTTTCTTT.

This sequence joins TRBV23-1 and TRBJ2-7, with 12 bases fitting TRBD2. TRBV23-1 is filed as an ORF, its function uncertain. Trimming cost V 3 bases and J 4 bases; bases outside gene matches: 10. This CDR3 contains 17 residues. The CDR3 loop is CASSHLGDGTSGYEQYF. The CDR3 DNA is TGCGCCAGCAGTCATCTCGGAGACGGGACTAGCGGGTACGAGCAGTACTTC.

The CDR3 loop is CASTQSQQRKGYTF. The CDR3 region has the DNA TGTGCCAGCACCCAAAGCCAGCAGAGGAAGGGCTACACCTTC. The chain employs TRBV7-2 and TRBJ1-2, with D unclear. This CDR3 contains 14 residues. The germline V and J ends were trimmed by 7 bases and 8 bases, with 20 bases remaining between them. CDR1 SGHTA and CDR2 FQGNSA come from the germline V gene.

The CDR3 spells CASRLSGSPGTGELFF. The CDR3 region has the DNA TGCGCCAGCAGGCTTAGCGGGAGTCCAGGAACCGGGGAGCTGTTTTTT. The chain is built from TRBV5-1 and TRBJ2-2; TRBD2 matches 9 bases. V trimming: 5 bases; J trimming: 5 bases; junction bases outside the gene matches: 10. Germline V lookup: CDR1 SGHRS, CDR2 YFSETQ. This CDR3 contains 16 residues.

This chain joins TRBV28 and TRBJ2-7; 7 nucleotides align to TRBD1. This CDR3 has 14 residues. Germline CDR1 is MDHEN and CDR2 is SYDVKM. The V and J ends lost 7 bases and 4 bases, in that order; junction bases with no gene match: 10. This chain's CDR3 is CASNSPGQQYEQYF. In DNA form, the CDR3 reads TGTGCCAGCAACTCACCGGGACAGCAGTACGAGCAGTACTTC.

The gene calls are TRBV10-3 and TRBJ2-7, with D unresolved. Germline V CDR1 and CDR2: ENHRY, SYGVKD. The CDR3 runs 12 residues. Trimming shortened V by 7 bases and J by 0 bases, and 7 bases separated the two germline ends. The CDR3 spells CAIKSSSYEQYF. CDR3 DNA sequence: TGTGCCATCAAATCGAGCTCCTACGAGCAGTACTTC.

In nucleotides, the CDR3 is TGTGCCAGCGTCGGGACGGGGGCATACAATCAGCCCCAGCATTTT. This sequence encodes CASVGTGAYNQPQHF. The chain recombines TRBV28 with TRBJ1-5, with D possibly being TRBD1 (6 bases). This CDR3 spans 15 amino acids. Trimming removed 8 bases at V and 3 bases at J, with 17 bases between. Germline V gene data show CDR1 as MDHEN and CDR2 as SYDVKM.

The chain recombines TRBV2 with TRBJ1-5, with 7 bases that match TRBD1. This CDR3 is built from 13 residues. With 5 bases clipped from V and 5 bases from J, the junction kept 3 bases outside the gene matches. Germline V gene data show CDR1 as SNHLY and CDR2 as FYNNEI. The CDR3 region is CASSRQGYQPQHF. The CDR3 bases are TGTGCCAGCAGTCGACAGGGATATCAGCCCCAGCATTTT.

V is TRBV5-1 and J is TRBJ1-1; D unresolved. The CDR3 extends over 15 amino acids. Germline-derived CDR1 and CDR2 are SGHRS and YFSETQ. V lost 0 bases, J lost 0 bases, and 9 bases lay in between. The CDR3 nucleotides read TGCGCCAGCAGCTTGGCTCTTCTCATGAACACTGAAGCTTTCTTT. This translates into CASSLALLMNTEAFF.

J is TRBJ1-2 and V is TRBV7-2; D perhaps matches TRBD1 (5 bases). CDR1 is SGHTA and CDR2 is FQGNSA in the germline V gene. This CDR3 comprises 12 residues. Trimming pared 0 bases from V and 11 bases from J, leaving 10 bases between. This CDR3 is CASSLANKGYTF. CDR3 sequence (DNA): TGTGCCAGCAGCTTAGCGAACAAGGGGTACACCTTC.

The chain uses TRBV3-1 (or the pseudogene TRBV3-2) and TRBJ2-1; tentative D call: TRBD2 (6 bases). Germline V CDR1 and CDR2: LGHDT, YNNKEL (reference sequence). The CDR3 loop spans 15 amino acids. The V end lost 3 bases, the J end lost 6 bases, and 15 bases lay between the germline ends. The CDR3 coding sequence is TGTGCCAGCAGCCAGTCGGGACTTGGGCTCAATGAGCAGTTCTTC. Protein product: CASSQSGLGLNEQFF.